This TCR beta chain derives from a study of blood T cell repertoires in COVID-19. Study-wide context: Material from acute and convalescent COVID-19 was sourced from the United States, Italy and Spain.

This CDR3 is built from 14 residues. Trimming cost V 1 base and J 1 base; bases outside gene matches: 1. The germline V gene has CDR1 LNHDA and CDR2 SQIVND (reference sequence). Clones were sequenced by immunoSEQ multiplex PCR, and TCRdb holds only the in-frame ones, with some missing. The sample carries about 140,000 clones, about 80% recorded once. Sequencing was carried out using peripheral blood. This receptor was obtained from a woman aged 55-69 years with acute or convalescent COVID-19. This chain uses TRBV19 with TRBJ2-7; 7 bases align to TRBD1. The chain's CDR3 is CASSIAGQSYEQYF. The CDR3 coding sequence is TGTGCCAGTAGTATAGCGGGACAGTCCTACGAGCAGTACTTC.